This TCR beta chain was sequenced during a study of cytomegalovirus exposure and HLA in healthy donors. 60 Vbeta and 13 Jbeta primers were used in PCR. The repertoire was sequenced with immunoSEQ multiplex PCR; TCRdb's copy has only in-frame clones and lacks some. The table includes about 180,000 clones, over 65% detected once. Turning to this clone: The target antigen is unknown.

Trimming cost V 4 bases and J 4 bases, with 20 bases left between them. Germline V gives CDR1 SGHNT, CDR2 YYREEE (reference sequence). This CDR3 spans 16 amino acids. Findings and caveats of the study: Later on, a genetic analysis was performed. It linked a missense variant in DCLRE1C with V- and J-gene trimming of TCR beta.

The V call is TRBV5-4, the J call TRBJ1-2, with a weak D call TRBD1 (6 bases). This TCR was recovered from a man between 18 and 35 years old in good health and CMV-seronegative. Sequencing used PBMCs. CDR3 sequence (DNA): TGTGCCAGCAGCCCCCAACCTTTCACAGGGCCCTATGGCTACACCTTC. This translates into CASSPQPFTGPYGYTF. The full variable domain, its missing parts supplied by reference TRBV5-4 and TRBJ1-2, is ETGVTQSPTHLIKTRGQQVTLRCSSQSGHNTVSWYQQALGQGPQFIFQYYREEENGRGNFPPRFSGLQFPNYSSELNVNALELDDSALYLCASSPQPFTGPYGYTFGSGTRLTVV.